The clone carrying this TCR beta chain has a handful of counts. The target antigen is unknown. CDR3 length: 14 residues. V lost 1 base, J lost 8 bases, and 9 bases lay in between. The data were obtained in a study of T-cell memory formation after mild COVID-19. Study results and caveats: Contracting clones from day 15 to 85 showed balanced CD4/CD8; later expanders favored CD4+. Some responding clones appeared in pre-infection memory, suggesting cross-reactive memory joined.

5'RACE, which relied on constant-segment primers, yielded TCR alpha and TCR beta cDNA libraries carrying sample barcodes and UMIs. One entry per CDR3 protein, called by TCRdb with MiXCR from the 5' RACE reads. The sample lists about 270,000 distinct CDR3 sequences, roughly 15% occurring once. The receptor was isolated from a man aged 18 to 29 who had mild COVID-19 (a few samples of this study predate the infection). Cell type and time point are not known. This rearrangement joins TRBV12-3 or TRBV12-4 to TRBJ1-6; D remains ambiguous. The sequenced sample was PBMCs or a T cell subset sorted from them (not recorded which). CDR3 in DNA: TGTGCCAGCAGTTTAGTGGTTGGGGATTCACCCCTCCACTTT. It is translated as CASSLVVGDSPLHF.